The 31 T cell receptor beta chains in this list originate from one sample, sequenced in a study of T cells after yellow fever vaccination. MiXCR was run by TCRdb on the 5' RACE reads, yielding one entry per CDR3 protein. The sample lists about 300,000 distinct CDR3 sequences; 8.5% to 10% were seen once. Sample: CD4+ T cells sorted from PBMCs, taken 5 days after the yellow fever booster vaccination. These receptors all come from a young man who received the YFV17D yellow fever vaccine.

V gene TRBV15 combines with J gene TRBJ2-4, with 7 bases aligning to TRBD1. The germline V gene has CDR1 LNHNV and CDR2 YYDKDF (reference sequence). The trim removed 3 bases at V and 0 bases at J, leaving 2 bases unmatched. This CDR3 spans 15 amino acids. Here the CDR3 reads CATSRGTEAKNIQYF. CDR3 DNA sequence: TGTGCCACCAGCAGGGGGACAGAAGCCAAAAACATTCAGTACTTC.

This clonotype was recorded a few times. The gene calls are TRBV6-4 and TRBJ2-5; TRBD1 agrees at 7 bases. V dropped 6 bases and J dropped 1; count of bases not matched to a gene: 2. CDR3 size: 13 residues. Germline CDR1 and CDR2: MRHNA and SNTAGT. This chain's CDR3 is CASRDRVQETQYF. The CDR3 DNA is TGTGCCAGCAGAGACAGGGTCCAAGAGACCCAGTACTTC.

The rearrangement uses TRBV27 and TRBJ2-1; D remains unclear. The CDR3 spans 15 residues. The ends were cut back, 3 bases at V and 5 bases at J, with 14 bases in the middle. Germline values: CDR1 MNHEY, CDR2 SMNVEV (reference sequence). DNA for the CDR3: TGTGCCAGCAGTTTCTTCGGGCAGTATAACAATGAGCAGTTCTTC. Residues: CASSFFGQYNNEQFF.

This clonotype appeared many times. J is TRBJ2-2 and V is TRBV18; D gene uncertain. Per germline, CDR1 KGHSH and CDR2 LQKENI. Trimming removed 4 bases from V and 7 bases from J, with 7 bases in between. CDR3 length: 12 residues. The CDR3 DNA sequence: TGTGCCAGCTCACAGACAAGCGGGGAGCTGTTTTTT. This codes for CASSQTSGELFF.

This clonotype was seen a handful of times. The rearrangement uses TRBV7-9 and TRBJ2-1, with D perhaps being TRBD1 or TRBD2 (5 bases each). Germline CDR1 and CDR2: SEHNR and FQNEAQ (reference sequence). V was pared by 3 bases and J by 5 bases, with 11 bases between. There are 14 residues in the CDR3. The CDR3 bases are TGTGCCAGCAGCTTTCGGGACCCCCACAATGAGCAGTTCTTC. As protein: CASSFRDPHNEQFF.

The J gene is TRBJ1-5, the V gene TRBV12-3 or TRBV12-4, with TRBD1 identical over 11 bases. CDR3 length: 15 amino acids. The junction had 1 base not matched to a gene; V was cut back by 4 bases and J by 2 bases. Written as DNA, the CDR3 is TGTGCCAGCAGTTCGGGACAGGGGGGCAATCAGCCCCAGCATTTT. Encoded protein: CASSSGQGGNQPQHF.

This clonotype was seen at least ten times. The V and J genes are TRBV7-8 and TRBJ2-3; 12 bases are a match to TRBD2. V was pared by 5 bases and J by 1 base, with 13 bases of the junction left unmatched. CDR1 is SGHVS, CDR2 FQNEAQ, per germline. The CDR3 has 19 amino acids. In nucleotides, the CDR3 is TGTGCCAGCAGCCTAAGACTAGCGGGGGCTATCGGGGGCACAGATACGCAGTATTTT. It translates to CASSLRLAGAIGGTDTQYF.

This clonotype has a handful of counts. V is TRBV12-3 or TRBV12-4 and J is TRBJ2-1; unclear D gene. The CDR3 covers 13 residues. Trimming left V 5 bases short and J 7 bases short, with 12 bases between. The CDR3 coding sequence is TGTGCCAGCAGTGGACCCGGGCGGAATGAGCAGTTCTTC. It codes for CASSGPGRNEQFF.

The chain couples TRBV5-1 to TRBJ1-5; 8 bases agree with TRBD1. The V and J ends lost 4 bases and 4 bases, in that order; junction bases with no gene match: 4. The CDR3 covers 14 residues. Germline CDR1 SGHRS, CDR2 YFSETQ. DNA for the CDR3: TGCGCCAGCAGCCAGGGACAGGAGAATCAGCCCCAGCATTTT. Residues: CASSQGQENQPQHF.

This clonotype was found a few times. The chain uses TRBV7-9 and TRBJ2-1, with TRBD2 matching over 14 bases. Trimming at V came to 4 bases and at J to 6 bases, leaving 14 bases not matched to a gene. Germline CDR1 reads SEHNR; CDR2 reads FQNEAQ (reference sequence). The CDR3 extends over 19 amino acids. The CDR3 loop reads CASSSPPGTSGGTGNEQFF. In DNA, the CDR3 is TGTGCCAGCAGCTCACCACCCGGGACTAGCGGGGGAACGGGCAATGAGCAGTTCTTC.

This clonotype was seen more than once but under ten times. The gene calls are TRBV30 and TRBJ2-5; TRBD2 matches 10 bases. This CDR3 is built from 13 residues. The V gene end was trimmed by 1 base and the J gene end by 11 bases; junction bases not matched to a gene: 7. Germline V gene sequence: CDR1 GTSNPN, CDR2 SVGIG (reference sequence). The CDR3 nucleotides read TGTGCCTGGAGTGCTAGCGGGGGCCGACTTCAGTACTTC. It specifies CAWSASGGRLQYF.

This clonotype was picked up many times. The J gene is TRBJ1-1, the V gene TRBV5-1; D gene ambiguous. Trimming took 5 bases from V and 0 from J, leaving 14 bases between them. The germline CDR1 and CDR2 sequences are SGHRS and YFSETQ. The length of the CDR3 is 15 residues. In nucleotides, the CDR3 is TGCGCCAGCAGTATGGTGGTCGGCATGAACACTGAAGCTTTCTTT. It translates to CASSMVVGMNTEAFF.

This clonotype was seen more than once but under ten times. This chain connects TRBV19 to TRBJ2-6, with TRBD1 matching 8 bases. The CDR3 is made up of 16 amino acids. Germline V CDR1 and CDR2: LNHDA, SQIVND (reference sequence). Trimming removed 6 bases from V and 3 bases from J; junction bases left unmatched: 7. CDR3 sequence reads: CASSEDRVLGANVLTF. CDR3 nucleotides: TGTGCCAGTAGCGAGGACAGGGTACTTGGGGCCAACGTCCTGACTTTC.

The V and J genes are TRBV12-3 or TRBV12-4 and TRBJ1-4; D is unclear. V was trimmed by 3 bases and J by 8 bases, leaving 10 bases between them. The CDR3 runs to 13 residues. In DNA form, the CDR3 reads TGTGCCAGCAGTTTTTATCAGGACGAAAAACTGTTTTTT. Amino acids: CASSFYQDEKLFF.

For the CDR3, the DNA is TGCGCCAGCAGCTCCGGACAGGGTAAAGACACCGGGGAGCTGTTTTTT. Amino acid sequence: CASSSGQGKDTGELFF. The V gene is TRBV5-1, the J gene TRBJ2-2, with TRBD1 identical over 8 bases. CDR3 length: 16 residues. Germline V gene data show CDR1 as SGHRS and CDR2 as YFSETQ. V gave up 3 bases and J gave up 3 bases; unmatched junction bases: 7.

The genes are TRBV4-3 and TRBJ2-1; 11 nucleotides match TRBD2. The CDR3 is made up of 18 amino acids. The J segment lost 4 bases and the V segment lost 1 base, leaving 9 bases of the junction unmatched. CDR1 is LGHNA, CDR2 YSLEER, per germline. The CDR3 spells CASSQGASGGLPYNEQFF. Written as DNA, the CDR3 is TGCGCCAGCAGCCAAGGAGCTAGCGGGGGGCTTCCATACAATGAGCAGTTCTTC.

V gene TRBV29-1 combines with J gene TRBJ2-5; D uncertain. Germline V gene sequence: CDR1 SQVTM, CDR2 ANQGSEA. The CDR3 runs 14 residues. V shed 6 bases and J shed 2 bases, with 16 bases lying between them. CDR3 sequence (DNA): TGCAGCGTATTGCCCCTCTTGGGGCAAGAGACCCAGTACTTC. It codes for CSVLPLLGQETQYF. Together with reference TRBV29-1 and TRBJ2-5, the CDR3 gives the full variable domain: SAVISQKPSRDICQRGTSLTIQCQVDSQVTMMFWYRQQPGQSLTLIATANQGSEATYESGFVIDKFPISRPNLTFSTLTVSNMSPEDSSIYLCSVLPLLGQETQYFGPGTRLLVL.

V and J are TRBV9 and TRBJ2-5; 7 bases agree with TRBD2. The CDR3 covers 14 residues. Losses at the gene ends were 3 bases for V and 2 bases for J; bases not matched to a gene: 4. Germline V CDR1 and CDR2: SGDLS, YYNGEE. CDR3 coding DNA: TGTGCCAGCAGCGCCTCTAGCGGACAAGAGACCCAGTACTTC. Translation gives CASSASSGQETQYF.

This clonotype was counted between two and nine times. The J gene is TRBJ1-2, the V gene TRBV7-8; D is uncertain. The CDR3 extends over 13 amino acids. Germline V gene sequence: CDR1 SGHVS, CDR2 FQNEAQ. Trimming removed 3 bases from V and 8 bases from J, with 13 bases in between. CDR3 nucleotide sequence: TGTGCCAGCAGCTTTGGGCGTGTTGTCGGCTACACCTTC. Its protein product is CASSFGRVVGYTF.

This clonotype has just a few counts. V gene TRBV20-1 combines with J gene TRBJ1-2; 7 bases are a match to TRBD1. The trim removed 3 bases at V and 2 bases at J, leaving 0 bases unmatched. CDR1 is DFQATT and CDR2 is SNEGSKA in the germline V gene (reference sequence). This CDR3 spans 12 amino acids. The chain's CDR3 is CSARGQNYGYTF. DNA for the CDR3: TGCAGTGCTAGGGGACAGAACTATGGCTACACCTTC.

This clonotype has only a few counts. V and J are TRBV2 and TRBJ2-3; 7 bases align to TRBD1. Per the germline V gene, CDR1 is SNHLY and CDR2 is FYNNEI. The CDR3 has 15 amino acids. The J segment lost 4 bases and the V segment lost 4 bases, leaving 8 bases of the junction unmatched. The CDR3 loop is CASSADRASADTQYF. The CDR3 nucleotides read TGTGCCAGCAGTGCCGACAGGGCGAGCGCAGATACGCAGTATTTT.

This clonotype was seen at least ten times. This chain connects TRBV5-1 to TRBJ2-1, with 9 bases lining up with TRBD1. Germline trimming cut 3 bases from V and 6 bases from J; bases unmatched to any gene: 4. The CDR3 is made up of 14 amino acids. The germline CDR1 and CDR2 sequences are SGHRS and YFSETQ. CDR3 in DNA: TGCGCCAGCAGCTACAGACAGGGGGGCAATGAGCAGTTCTTC. Amino acids: CASSYRQGGNEQFF.

The chain recombines TRBV7-9 with TRBJ2-2; D might be TRBD1 (6 bases). Per germline, CDR1 SEHNR and CDR2 FQNEAQ (reference sequence). With 4 bases removed from V and 3 bases from J, the gap between germline ends came to 15 bases. This CDR3 has 16 residues. The CDR3 DNA sequence: TGTGCCAGCAGCTCGCAACAGGGCTCGTACACCGGGGAGCTGTTTTTT. Translation: CASSSQQGSYTGELFF.

This clonotype was observed a handful of times. The chain couples TRBV7-9 to TRBJ2-3; 8 nucleotides align to TRBD2. The V and J ends lost 0 bases and 2 bases, in that order; junction bases with no gene match: 1. The CDR3 loop spans 15 amino acids. Germline V gene sequence: CDR1 SEHNR, CDR2 FQNEAQ (reference sequence). In DNA form, the CDR3 reads TGTGCCAGCAGCTTAGCTAGCGGGGACACAGATACGCAGTATTTT. Its protein product is CASSLASGDTDTQYF.

The chain combines TRBV11-2 with TRBJ2-6; a weak D match, TRBD1 (6 bases). This CDR3 region has 16 residues. Germline-derived CDR1 and CDR2 are SGHAT and FQNNGV. Trimming took 5 bases from V and 2 from J, leaving 13 bases between them. The CDR3 DNA reads TGTGCCAGCAGCGGACAGAGGACCACTGGGGCCAACGTCCTGACTTTC. Protein product: CASSGQRTTGANVLTF.

This chain uses TRBV9 with TRBJ1-3; 8 positions agree with TRBD1. The length of the CDR3 is 19 residues. Per germline, CDR1 SGDLS and CDR2 YYNGEE. V was pared by 0 bases and J by 0 bases, with 11 bases of the junction left unmatched. The DNA of the CDR3 is TGTGCCAGCAGCGTAGAAATTAGGGGACAGGCGGGCTCTGGAAACACCATATATTTT. The encoded protein is CASSVEIRGQAGSGNTIYF.

The chain links TRBV11-2 to TRBJ2-4; D is unresolved. The length of the CDR3 is 16 residues. Trimming removed 1 base from V and 0 bases from J, with 10 bases in between. From germline, CDR1 is SGHAT and CDR2 FQNNGV. CDR3 in amino acids: CASSLAGQLAKNIQYF. CDR3 coding DNA: TGTGCCAGCAGCTTAGCTGGGCAGTTAGCCAAAAACATTCAGTACTTC.

This clonotype has a handful of counts. This chain joins TRBV29-1 and TRBJ2-2; unclear D gene. CDR1 is SQVTM, CDR2 ANQGSEA, per germline. The CDR3 is 13 amino acids. V was cut by 4 bases and J by 6 bases, with 12 bases left in between. Here the CDR3 reads CSVAKQESGELFF. DNA for the CDR3: TGCAGCGTTGCCAAACAAGAGTCCGGGGAGCTGTTTTTT.

This clonotype was detected a few times. This sequence joins TRBV14 and TRBJ2-4; D remains ambiguous. This CDR3 region has 15 residues. The germline CDR1 and CDR2 sequences are SGHDN and FVKESK. Deletions cut 0 bases from V and 8 bases from J, with 14 bases between. As DNA, the CDR3 is TGTGCCAGCAGCCAAGATCGAGGAAGGCGAGACATTCAGTACTTC. It is translated as CASSQDRGRRDIQYF.

CDR3 sequence: CAWSVPSGRTQYF. CDR3 DNA sequence: TGTGCCTGGAGTGTCCCTAGCGGGAGGACCCAGTACTTC. This chain joins TRBV30 and TRBJ2-5; 10 nucleotides agree with TRBD2. The germline gives CDR1 GTSNPN, CDR2 SVGIG (reference sequence). V lost 0 bases, J lost 7 bases, and 2 bases stayed unmatched. The CDR3 contains 13 residues.

The chain couples TRBV5-4 to TRBJ1-1; no firm D call. The V and J ends lost 0 bases and 4 bases respectively, with 13 bases between them. The CDR3 covers 15 residues. CDR1 and CDR2 (germline): SGHNT, YYREEE (reference sequence). CDR3 DNA sequence: TGTGCCAGCAGCTTGGGTAATTGGATGATCACTGAAGCTTTCTTT. This gives the protein CASSLGNWMITEAFF.